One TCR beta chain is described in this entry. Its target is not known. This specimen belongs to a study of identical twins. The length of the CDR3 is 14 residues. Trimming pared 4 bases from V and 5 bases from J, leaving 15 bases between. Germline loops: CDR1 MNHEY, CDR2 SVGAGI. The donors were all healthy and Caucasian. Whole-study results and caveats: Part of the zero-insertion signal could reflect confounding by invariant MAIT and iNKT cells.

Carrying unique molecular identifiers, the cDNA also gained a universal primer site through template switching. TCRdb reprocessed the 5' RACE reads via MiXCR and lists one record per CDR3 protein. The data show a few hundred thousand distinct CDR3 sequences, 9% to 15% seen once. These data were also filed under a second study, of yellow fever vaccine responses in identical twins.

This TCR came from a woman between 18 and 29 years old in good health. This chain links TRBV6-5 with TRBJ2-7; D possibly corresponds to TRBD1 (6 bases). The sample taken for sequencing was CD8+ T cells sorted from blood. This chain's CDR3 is CASSSTRQEHEQYF. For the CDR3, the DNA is TGTGCCAGCAGTTCTACCCGACAGGAACACGAGCAGTACTTC.